This T cell receptor beta chain was sequenced for a study of vaccination effects on CD4 cells after COVID-19 (dated by TCRdb to the early 2020s). With respect to the entire study: Post-vaccine samples across the study were collected a median of 72 days after the second dose, with a range of 14 to 241. In both COVID-19 convalescent patients and infection-naive vaccine recipients, the study compared SARS-CoV-2 spike-specific CD4+ TCR repertoires from before mRNA vaccination with those from after it. The full study included 9 to 10 COVID-19 convalescent patients and a handful of SARS-CoV-2-naive healthy vaccine recipients. The Oncomine TCR Beta short-read assay on an Illumina iSeq 100 was used to sequence cultures from other donors in the study. Broad study findings and their caveats: At late post-vaccination timepoints, both infection-induced and vaccine-induced clones showed marked clonal contraction, consistent with waning T cell responses. Limitations of the study were the small number of convalescent patients and the absence of early post-infection timepoints. Among healthy vaccine recipients, nearly all vaccine-induced clones were SARS-CoV-2 mono-reactive, and only 1 of 255 was cross-reactive with common cold coronaviruses.

Notes on this clone: This receptor's antigen is unknown. No much larger clone is present one base from it, and per-base qualities are unavailable.

In the ViraFEST assay, PBMC were stimulated with viral peptide pools, and antigen-specific CD4+ T cell clonotypes were then identified by expansion using TCR sequencing. After about 9 days of culture, CD4+ T cells were isolated with the EasySep CD4+ T cell isolation kit. Each participant received two doses of an mRNA SARS-CoV-2 vaccine, either BNT162b2 or mRNA-1273. The absence of prior SARS-CoV-2 infection in healthy vaccine recipients was confirmed by negative nucleocapsid antibodies before and after vaccination. Two million PBMC per well were cultured with 9 to 10 ug/ml peptides in IMDM containing roughly 5% human AB serum, 8.5 to 10 IU/ml IL-2 and gentamicin. On days 3 and 7, half of the culture medium was replaced with fresh IL-2-containing medium. Unless noted otherwise, every peptide stimulation condition was grown in triplicate wells. PBMC were separated from whole blood using Ficoll-Paque Plus gradient centrifugation and were then either cryopreserved at -140C or used fresh. The overlapping peptide pools covered the spike proteins of SARS-CoV-2 as well as those of the common cold coronaviruses HCoV-NL63, HCoV-OC43 and HCoV-229E. The QIAamp micro DNA kit was used to extract genomic DNA from the cultured CD4+ T cells.

Reading from cysteine to phenylalanine, the CDR3 counts 13 amino acids. Only the CDR3 portion is preserved as DNA: 39 bases, with reading frame beginning at the first base. Between the V and J ends, shortened by 5 bases and 6 bases respectively, the junction contains 13 bases. As encoded in the germline V gene, CDR1 is MNHEY while CDR2 is SVGAGI. Library preparation used the immunoSEQ multiplex PCR assay. TCR beta CDR3 sequencing was performed on DNA from the cultured, isolated CD4+ T cells. The source study handled its data this way. Non-productive TCR sequences were discarded, and reads were trimmed to the CDR3 region, with only CDR3s of 7 or more amino acids retained. Antigen-specific clonotypes were identified with the MANAFEST web app by comparing expansion in peptide wells against reference cultures. Positive clones required FDR<0.05 expansion versus reference and all other wells, odds ratio above 5, and frequency above 0.1% in two replicate wells. Clonotypes significantly expanded in SARS-CoV-2 spike wells and in at least one common cold coronavirus spike condition were defined as cross-reactive. CDR3 similarity was assessed by Levenshtein distance with the stringdist R package, and unrooted trees were built with ape in R 3.6.1. Drawn from immuneACCESS, this table holds only the in-frame rearrangements with V and J called that TCRdb kept. Clones are partly lost; checked studies trace under half to an unresolved V gene and leave the rest unexplained. The V and J calls and the clone size are those of that table, but D and trimming were determined from the DNA. This sample has fewer than 35,000 clones in its table, and 75% to 90% of those were observed once. Of the sample, 5.5% to 7.5% is held by the ten largest clones.

Recombination connected TRBV6-5 to TRBJ1-2, with the D segment identity uncertain. This TCR came from a human donor who received a COVID-19 vaccine. Some clones in this sample may be carry-over from other donors' samples. The material was CD4+ T cells from PBMCs cultured with SARS-CoV-2 spike peptides, obtained after COVID-19 vaccination. This specimen's cell subset or site label, per the study, means: SARS-CoV-2 spike overlapping peptide pool stimulation. The CDR3 has the sequence CASSRTDGDGYTF. The base sequence is TGTGCCAGCAGTCGGACTGACGGAGATGGCTACACCTTC.